The sequence of this T cell receptor beta chain was determined in a study of PD-L1 blockade in urothelial cancer. Study-wide context: At 3 weeks (second dose) and 6 weeks after starting treatment, blood was analyzed. Median blood clonality was around 0.08, with tens of thousands of unique TCRs.

Time point noted: pretreatment peripheral blood. Pretreatment and on-treatment blood mononuclear cell samples were taken, totaling between 1 and 8 time points per patient. Every PCR received spiked-in synthetic TCR analog templates. Only in-frame clones appear in the TCRdb table, and some are missing; sequencing was by immunoSEQ multiplex PCR. This table has around 100,000 clones, roughly 91% appearing once. CDR3 length: 13 amino acids. In germline, CDR1 is MRHNA, CDR2 SNTAGT. The V gene lost 6 bases and the J gene lost 0 bases, with 7 bases spanning the gap. The receptor's source is a man in his sixties with urothelial cancer. The chain couples TRBV6-4 to TRBJ2-3; D remains ambiguous. The sequenced sample was PBMCs, obtained around atezolizumab (anti-PD-L1) treatment. CDR3: CASRQTSTDTQYF. CDR3 bases: TGTGCCAGCAGGCAGACTAGCACAGATACGCAGTATTTT.